One and the same sample provided the 24 T cell receptor beta chains below, sequenced in a study of blood T cells in healthy people across ages. Next came a second PCR, run for about 7 to 12 cycles, which used a sample-barcoded 5' primer along with a J-beta primer mix. MiXCR was run by TCRdb on the 5' RACE reads, yielding one entry per CDR3 protein. This repertoire shows roughly 1.7 million distinct CDR3 sequences, almost 35% found once; its top ten account for about 11%. Material for sequencing was blood. These TCRs come from a young woman in good health.

About this clonotype itself: The junction differs from germline at one of its ends, possibly a read error. The J gene is TRBJ2-3, the V gene TRBV5-1; D gene uncertain. Germline V lookup: CDR1 SGHRS, CDR2 YFSETQ. This CDR3 is 14 amino acids long. The CDR3 spells CASSFAQQVDAQYF. CDR3 nucleotides: TGCGCCAGCAGCTTTGCCCAGCAAGTAGATGCGCAGTATTTT.

V gene TRBV11-2 combines with J gene TRBJ1-2, with TRBD1 matching over 9 bases. V shed 5 bases and J 8 bases; nucleotides not matched to a gene: 9. CDR1 is SGHAT, CDR2 FQNNGV, per germline. The CDR3 spans 14 residues. The CDR3 loop reads CASSTPRDRGGYTF. Written as DNA, the CDR3 is TGTGCCAGCAGCACTCCTAGAGACAGGGGGGGCTACACCTTC.

The genes are TRBV5-1 and TRBJ2-7; D not resolved. The germline CDR1 and CDR2 sequences are SGHRS and YFSETQ. CDR3 length: 15 amino acids. V lost 7 bases and J lost 6, with 23 bases in between. The CDR3 here is CASGPGDPLSTEQYF. CDR3 DNA sequence: TGCGCCAGCGGCCCTGGTGACCCTCTCTCCACCGAGCAGTACTTC.

Notes on this clonotype: Given a much more abundant clone one base away, this may be a read error. J is TRBJ2-5 and V is TRBV28, with D perhaps assigned TRBD1 or TRBD2 (5 bases each). The CDR3 consists of 13 residues. CDR1 and CDR2 (germline): MDHEN, SYDVKM. Here the CDR3 DNA reads TGTGCCAGCAGTACCGGGACGCAAGAGGCCCAGTACTTC. The encoded protein is CASSTGTQEAQYF.

The chain employs TRBV20-1 and TRBJ1-1; D is perhaps TRBD1 (5 bases). The V end was cut by 1 base, the J end by 2 bases, with 11 bases between. From germline, CDR1 is DFQATT and CDR2 SNEGSKA (reference sequence). The CDR3 runs 14 residues. CDR3: CSARVGGYNTEAFF. The CDR3 DNA sequence: TGCAGTGCTAGAGTCGGGGGTTATAACACTGAAGCTTTCTTT.

CDR3 loop: CASSEWWDSYGYTF. DNA of the CDR3: TGTGCCAGCAGTGAATGGTGGGACAGCTATGGCTACACCTTC. This chain joins TRBV6-1 and TRBJ1-2; 7 nucleotides line up with TRBD1. The germline CDR1 and CDR2 sequences are MNHNS and SASEGT. Losses at the gene ends were 2 bases for V and 4 bases for J; bases not matched to a gene: 4. CDR3 length equals 14 residues.

This clonotype was counted between two and nine times. V usage is TRBV20-1 and J usage is TRBJ2-7; 7 bases line up with TRBD2. Trimming took 4 bases from V and 0 from J; bases not matched to a gene: 6. The CDR3 runs to 14 residues. Germline lookup yields CDR1 DFQATT and CDR2 SNEGSKA (reference sequence). The CDR3 loop reads CSANGLAASYEQYF. Here the CDR3 DNA reads TGCAGTGCTAACGGGCTAGCGGCCTCCTACGAGCAGTACTTC.

The chain uses TRBV20-1 and TRBJ1-2, with D unclear. The CDR3 sequence is 14 residues long. The V gene lost 3 bases and the J gene lost 0 bases, with 11 bases spanning the gap. In germline, CDR1 is DFQATT, CDR2 SNEGSKA (reference sequence). In DNA form, the CDR3 reads TGCAGTGCTAGGCGACACGCCACTAACTATGGCTACACCTTC. It is translated as CSARRHATNYGYTF.

The chain carries TRBV3-1 and TRBJ2-4, with D perhaps assigned TRBD1 or TRBD2 (5 bases each). The assigned J gene may be wrong: the sequence end matches TRBJ2-7 better. The CDR3 runs 15 residues. Germline assignment: CDR1 LGHDT and CDR2 YNNKEL (reference sequence). CDR3 nucleotide sequence: TGTGCCAGCAGCCAAGATACGAGGGGATCAGGCGAGCAGTACTTC. Translating it yields CASSQDTRGSGEQYF.

This clonotype was found a few times. The J gene is TRBJ2-1, the V gene TRBV25-1; TRBD2 matches 8 bases. The germline V gene encodes CDR1 MGHDK and CDR2 SYGVNS. Losses at the gene ends were 7 bases for V and 4 bases for J; bases not matched to a gene: 6. The CDR3 covers 14 residues. As DNA, the CDR3 is TGTGCCAGCACACCTGGACTAGCATACAATGAGCAGTTCTTC. Translated, it gives CASTPGLAYNEQFF.

The chain uses TRBV28 and TRBJ2-7; D is possibly TRBD2 (6 bases). The CDR3 runs 15 residues. CDR1 MDHEN and CDR2 SYDVKM come from the germline V gene. Between the trimmed V and J ends, which lost 10 bases and 2 bases, there was a span of 21 bases. The DNA of the CDR3 is TGTGCCACTACAGTCGGTGGCGGGGAACCCTACGAGCAGTACTTC. It is translated as CATTVGGGEPYEQYF.

The gene calls are TRBV10-3 and TRBJ2-6; D possibly corresponds to TRBD2 (5 bases). The CDR3 has 15 residues. The V gene lost 2 bases and the J gene lost 4 bases, with 9 bases spanning the gap. Germline values: CDR1 ENHRY, CDR2 SYGVKD. The chain's CDR3 is CAISELGEGANVLTF. The CDR3 DNA reads as TGTGCCATCAGTGAGCTCGGGGAGGGGGCCAACGTCCTGACTTTC.

The genes are TRBV2 and TRBJ1-1, with D possibly TRBD1 on 6 matching bases. V shed 10 bases and J shed 5 bases, with 23 bases lying between them. Germline loops: CDR1 SNHLY, CDR2 FYNNEI. CDR3 size: 15 residues. The CDR3 DNA reads as TGTGCCATTCCGTGGCGGGACACTCAAGGGACTGAAGCTTTCTTT. Encoded protein: CAIPWRDTQGTEAFF.

This clonotype was detected a few times. The chain is built from TRBV20-1 and TRBJ2-3; the D gene is possibly TRBD2 (6 bases). With 3 bases removed from V and 3 bases from J, the gap between germline ends came to 13 bases. Germline loops: CDR1 DFQATT, CDR2 SNEGSKA (reference sequence). CDR3 length: 14 amino acids. CDR3 DNA sequence: TGCAGTGCTAGCCTTCTAGCGTCGACAGATACGCAGTATTTT. Residues: CSASLLASTDTQYF.

In DNA, the CDR3 is TGTGCCAGCAGCCCTTCTTGGGACAGGCCTAATTCACCCCTCCACTTT. Translated: CASSPSWDRPNSPLHF. This sequence joins TRBV9 and TRBJ1-6, with TRBD1 matching 8 bases. This CDR3 has 16 residues. Per the germline V gene, CDR1 is SGDLS and CDR2 is YYNGEE. After removal of 4 bases from V and 6 bases from J, the junction contained 9 bases not matched to a gene.

This clonotype came up many times. V usage is TRBV20-1 and J usage is TRBJ2-7; D remains ambiguous. Germline loops: CDR1 DFQATT, CDR2 SNEGSKA (reference sequence). The CDR3 is 11 amino acids. The V end was cut by 4 bases, the J end by 0 bases, with 4 bases between. The DNA of the CDR3 is TGCAGTGCTACAAGCTCCTACGAGCAGTACTTC. Protein: CSATSSYEQYF.

This clonotype was detected a few times. V is TRBV28 and J is TRBJ2-1; D gene uncertain. There are 10 residues in the CDR3. Germline V CDR1 and CDR2: MDHEN, SYDVKM. Deletions cut 11 bases from V and 3 bases from J, with 5 bases between. This CDR3 reads CAAGYNEQFF. In DNA, the CDR3 is TGTGCCGCAGGCTACAATGAGCAGTTCTTC.

The chain links TRBV5-1 to TRBJ2-3; 8 positions match TRBD1. The CDR3 loop spans 14 amino acids. The germline V gene has CDR1 SGHRS and CDR2 YFSETQ. With V trimmed by 3 bases and J by 6 bases, 6 bases remained unmatched. DNA for the CDR3: TGCGCCAGCAGCTCCAGGGGGCCGAATGATACGCAGTATTTT. This translates into CASSSRGPNDTQYF.

A few counts support this clonotype. This sequence joins TRBV27 and TRBJ2-7, with 9 nucleotides matching TRBD2. Germline CDR1 MNHEY, CDR2 SMNVEV (reference sequence). After removal of 6 bases from V and 2 bases from J, the junction contained 17 bases not matched to a gene. The CDR3 loop spans 18 amino acids. CDR3 sequence (DNA): TGTGCCAGCAGCCGACTCAACCAGGTAGCGGGAGCGCCCTACGAGCAGTACTTC. Its protein is CASSRLNQVAGAPYEQYF.

This clonotype was seen only a few times. An end of the junction differs from the germline gene, which may be a read error. CDR3 region: CAGSLGREYEQYF. CDR3 in DNA: TGTGCCGGCAGCTTAGGGAGGGAATACGAGCAGTACTTC. This sequence joins TRBV7-6 and TRBJ2-5; 7 nucleotides agree with TRBD2. The J call may be in error: the DNA end matches TRBJ2-7 better. The germline V gene encodes CDR1 SGHVS and CDR2 FNYEAQ. CDR3 length: 13 residues.

This clonotype was observed a few times. The genes are TRBV20-1 and TRBJ2-7; TRBD1 matches at 7 bases. Germline CDR1 is DFQATT and CDR2 is SNEGSKA (reference sequence). CDR3 length: 13 amino acids. V was clipped by 4 bases and J by 3 bases; unmatched bases: 6. CDR3 protein: CSAKPGQSYEQYF. CDR3 DNA: TGCAGTGCTAAGCCGGGACAGAGCTACGAGCAGTACTTC.

The rearrangement uses TRBV27 and TRBJ1-2; D may be TRBD1 (6 bases). Germline V gene sequence: CDR1 MNHEY, CDR2 SMNVEV (reference sequence). CDR3 length equals 16 residues. V shed 4 bases and J shed 2 bases, with 17 bases lying between them. DNA for the CDR3: TGTGCCAGCAGTTCAAACAGGGCCCTATTAAACTATGGCTACACCTTC. Protein sequence: CASSSNRALLNYGYTF.

The chain is built from TRBV6-5 and TRBJ2-7; 11 nucleotides line up with TRBD2. The V and J ends lost 0 bases and 2 bases, in that order; junction bases with no gene match: 9. The CDR3 is made up of 18 amino acids. CDR1 and CDR2 (germline): MNHEY, SVGAGI. CDR3 bases: TGTGCCAGCAGTTACTCGGGTCTTACGGGACTAGCGGCCTACGAGCAGTACTTC. It encodes CASSYSGLTGLAAYEQYF.

This clonotype showed up just a few times. V usage is TRBV4-1 and J usage is TRBJ2-3, with 8 bases lining up with TRBD2. The germline CDR1 and CDR2 sequences are MGHRA and YSYEKL. This CDR3 spans 14 amino acids. V shed 0 bases and J 11 bases; nucleotides not matched to a gene: 7. DNA of the CDR3: TGCGCCAGCAGCCAAGATAGCGGGGCCATCGGGCAGTATTTT. This encodes CASSQDSGAIGQYF.